Shown below are 2 T cell receptor beta chains from a single sample sequenced in a study of shared clonotypes between healthy human individuals. This table comes from immunoSEQ multiplex PCR, and its TCRdb copy is limited to in-frame clones, with some not included. The sample lists 1.4 million to 1.5 million clones; more than 95% were seen once. Sequenced input: naive CD4+ T cells sorted from blood. Documented subset: CD45RA+ positively selected. The receptor source for this set is a man aged 25 to 40 in good health.

The chain employs TRBV5-1 and TRBJ2-7; 8 nucleotides agree with TRBD1. The CDR3 spans 15 residues. Germline CDR1 SGHRS, CDR2 YFSETQ. V shed 1 base and J 2 bases; nucleotides not matched to a gene: 5. The DNA for the CDR3 is TGCGCCAGCAGCTTGATTGGGACAGGAGCCTACGAGCAGTACTTC. Translating gives CASSLIGTGAYEQYF.

The chain carries TRBV6-9 and TRBJ2-7; D not resolved. The V gene's germline CDR1 is MNHGY and CDR2 SVAAGI. V was trimmed by 4 bases and J by 4 bases, leaving 11 bases between them. The CDR3 sequence is 13 residues long. CDR3 bases: TGTGCCAGCAGTTTACTCGGAAGGTACGAGCAGTACTTC. Translation gives CASSLLGRYEQYF.